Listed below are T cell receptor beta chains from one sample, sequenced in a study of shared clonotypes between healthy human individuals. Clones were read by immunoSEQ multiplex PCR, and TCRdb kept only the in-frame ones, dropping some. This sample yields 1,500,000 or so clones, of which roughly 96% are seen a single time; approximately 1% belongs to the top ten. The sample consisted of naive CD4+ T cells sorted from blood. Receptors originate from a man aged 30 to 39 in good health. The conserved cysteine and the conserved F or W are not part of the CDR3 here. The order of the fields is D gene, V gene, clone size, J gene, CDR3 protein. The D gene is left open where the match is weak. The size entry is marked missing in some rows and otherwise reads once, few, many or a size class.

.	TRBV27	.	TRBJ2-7	ASSLDPGTKQYYEQY
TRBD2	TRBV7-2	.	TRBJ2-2	ASSLRLAFNTGELF
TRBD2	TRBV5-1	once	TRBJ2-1	ASSSGLAGSNEQF
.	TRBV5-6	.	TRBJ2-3	ASSLRDPTDTQY
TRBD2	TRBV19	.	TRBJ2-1	ASSVRLAGGRNKQF
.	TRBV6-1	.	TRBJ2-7	ASVRISGIHEQY
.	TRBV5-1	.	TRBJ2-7	ASSLQGPSDEQY
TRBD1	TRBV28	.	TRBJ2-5	ASSPRQGGGETQY
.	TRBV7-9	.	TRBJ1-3	ASSLGPGNTIY
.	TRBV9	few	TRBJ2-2	ASSVEGHSRGELF
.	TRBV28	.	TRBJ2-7	ASRGRTYEQY
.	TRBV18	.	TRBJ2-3	ASSPPSTGPDTQY
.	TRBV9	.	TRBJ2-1	ASSPRLSSYNEQF
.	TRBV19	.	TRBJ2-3	ASSTSDGSTDTQY
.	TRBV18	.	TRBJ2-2	ASSPLGQGYNTGELF
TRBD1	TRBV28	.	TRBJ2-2	ASLSRGLGPNTGELF
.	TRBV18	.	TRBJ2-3	ASSTKGQIDTQY
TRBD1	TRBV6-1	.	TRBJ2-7	ASSATWDRAYEQY
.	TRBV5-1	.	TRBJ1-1	ASSSTRGGGGSF
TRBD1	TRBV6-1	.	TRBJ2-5	ASSRQDRDQETQY
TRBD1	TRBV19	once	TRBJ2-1	ASADRERNEQF
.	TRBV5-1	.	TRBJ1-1	ASSQTTVLGTEAF
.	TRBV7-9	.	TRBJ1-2	ASSLRDTTNYGYT
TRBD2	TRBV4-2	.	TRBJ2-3	ASSPGLAGGPDTQY
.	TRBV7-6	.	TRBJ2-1	ASSLYGLARWGEQF
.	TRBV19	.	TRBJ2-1	ASSMQRGRDEQF
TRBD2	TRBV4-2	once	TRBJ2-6	ASSQDLGGGRGANVLT
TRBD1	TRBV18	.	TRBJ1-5	ASSPSTGAVRQPQH
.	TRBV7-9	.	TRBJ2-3	ASSLGHITDTQY
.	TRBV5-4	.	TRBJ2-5	ASSRGRGWQETQY
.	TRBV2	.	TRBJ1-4	ASSLRRWGAATNEKLF
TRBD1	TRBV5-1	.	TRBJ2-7	ASSLAGTGAGEQY